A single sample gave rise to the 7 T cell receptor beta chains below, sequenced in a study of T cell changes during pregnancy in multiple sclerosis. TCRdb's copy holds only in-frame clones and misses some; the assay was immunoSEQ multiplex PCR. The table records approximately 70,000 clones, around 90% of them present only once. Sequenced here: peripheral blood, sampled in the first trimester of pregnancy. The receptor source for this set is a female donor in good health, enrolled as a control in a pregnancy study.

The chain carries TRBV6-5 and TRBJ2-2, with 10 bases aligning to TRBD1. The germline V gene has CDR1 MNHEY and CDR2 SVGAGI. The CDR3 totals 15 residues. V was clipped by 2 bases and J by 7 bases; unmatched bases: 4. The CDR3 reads CASSYGDRGVGELFF. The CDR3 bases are TGTGCCAGCAGTTACGGGGACAGGGGAGTCGGGGAGCTGTTTTTT.

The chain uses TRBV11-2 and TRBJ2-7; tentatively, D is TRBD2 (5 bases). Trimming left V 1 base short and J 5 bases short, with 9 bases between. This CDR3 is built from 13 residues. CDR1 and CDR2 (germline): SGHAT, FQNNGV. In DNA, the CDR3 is TGTGCCAGCAGCTTAGGGGCACTAGACGAGCAGTACTTC. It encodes CASSLGALDEQYF.

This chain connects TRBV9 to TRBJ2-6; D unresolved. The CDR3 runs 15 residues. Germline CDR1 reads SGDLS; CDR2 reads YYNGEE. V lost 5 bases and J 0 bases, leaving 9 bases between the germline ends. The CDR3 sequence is CASSARLSGANVLTF. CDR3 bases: TGTGCCAGCAGTGCTCGACTCTCTGGGGCCAACGTCCTGACTTTC.

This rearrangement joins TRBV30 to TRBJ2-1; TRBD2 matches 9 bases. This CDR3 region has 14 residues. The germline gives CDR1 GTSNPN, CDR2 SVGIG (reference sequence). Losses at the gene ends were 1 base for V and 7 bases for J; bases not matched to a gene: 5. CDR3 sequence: CAWSAGLANNEQFF. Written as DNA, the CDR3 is TGTGCCTGGAGTGCGGGACTAGCTAATAATGAGCAGTTCTTC.

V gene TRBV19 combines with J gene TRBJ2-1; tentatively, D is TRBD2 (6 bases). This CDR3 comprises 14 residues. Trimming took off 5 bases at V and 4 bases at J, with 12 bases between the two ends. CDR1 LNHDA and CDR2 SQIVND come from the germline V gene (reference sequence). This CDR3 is CASSSTSWYNEQFF. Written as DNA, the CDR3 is TGTGCCAGTAGTTCCACTAGCTGGTACAATGAGCAGTTCTTC.

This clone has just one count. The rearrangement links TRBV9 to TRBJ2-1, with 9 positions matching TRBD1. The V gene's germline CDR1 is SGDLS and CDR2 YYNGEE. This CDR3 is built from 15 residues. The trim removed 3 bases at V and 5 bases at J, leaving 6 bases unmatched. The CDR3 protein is CASSGDRASDNEQFF. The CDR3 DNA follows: TGTGCCAGCAGCGGGGACAGGGCGTCGGACAATGAGCAGTTCTTC.

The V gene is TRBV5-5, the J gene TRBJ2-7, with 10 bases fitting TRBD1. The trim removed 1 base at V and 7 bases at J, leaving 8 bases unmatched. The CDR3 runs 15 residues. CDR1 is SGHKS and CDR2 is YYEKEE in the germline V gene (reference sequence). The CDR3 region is CASSLSGTGVVEQYF. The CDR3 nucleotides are TGTGCCAGCAGCTTGTCTGGGACAGGGGTCGTTGAGCAGTACTTC.